This T cell receptor (beta chain) appears in the sequencing data of a study of blood T cell repertoires in COVID-19. Across the study: The United States, Italy and Spain provided the acute and convalescent COVID-19 samples.

Looked up from germline, CDR1 is WNHNN and CDR2 is SYGVQD (reference sequence). The CDR3 length is 12 residues. V lost 0 bases to trimming and J lost 4 bases, with 3 bases between them. In the authors' methods: Estimated nucleated cell counts came from reference gene primer amplification. Libraries were prepared by immunoSEQ multiplex PCR; TCRdb keeps only in-frame clonotypes and omits some of them. D and trimming were read from the DNA, whereas the V and J calls and clone size are those reported in that table. Among 200,000 to 300,000 clones listed, 75% to 90% were seen once. The TCR originated in a man in his thirties or forties with active or convalescent COVID-19. J is TRBJ1-1 and V is TRBV10-1; no clear D gene. Sequencing used peripheral blood. CDR3 DNA: TGCGCCAGCAGTGAGTCTAGCACTGAAGCTTTCTTT. It codes for CASSESSTEAFF.